This TCR beta chain was sequenced in a study of cytomegalovirus exposure and HLA in healthy donors. Study in general: A previous analysis identified 95 million to 120 million unique TCR beta sequences derived from roughly 180 million T cells.

The PCR ran on 60 Vbeta and 13 Jbeta primers. The data were produced by immunoSEQ multiplex PCR, yet TCRdb's version contains in-frame clones alone and is incomplete. The sample has 110,000 to 150,000 clones; roughly 78% are singletons. This clone was recorded a few times. Its antigen is still unknown. Germline CDR1 is MDHEN and CDR2 is SYDVKM. The length of the CDR3 is 15 residues. The V and J ends lost 6 bases and 8 bases, in that order; junction bases with no gene match: 10. Study-wide results and limits: The HLA-A and HLA-B alleles of most subjects were reportedly predicted accurately from TCR beta sequences. Under 20,000 TCR beta sequences were associated with HLA alleles at 0.05 false discovery rate in a later analysis.

The sequence came from a man in his thirties or forties in good health and CMV-seronegative. J is TRBJ1-4 and V is TRBV28, with TRBD1 identical over 9 bases. The specimen sequenced was PBMCs. CDR3 region: CASRRSDRGGEKLFF. The CDR3 DNA reads as TGTGCCAGCAGGCGCTCGGACAGGGGAGGCGAAAAACTGTTTTTT.